These T cell receptor beta chains were read from a single sample in a study of long-term antiretroviral therapy in people with HIV. Only in-frame clones appear in the TCRdb table, and some are missing; sequencing was by immunoSEQ multiplex PCR. This sample has 25,000 to 35,000 clones, with around 93% found just once. The source material was unsorted PBMCs, sampled approximately 7.4 years after starting antiretroviral therapy. These receptors all stem from a man in his forties or fifties with HIV. The CDR3 runs from the conserved cysteine through the conserved F or W. The D gene is left open where the match is weak. The size entry is marked missing in some rows and otherwise reads once, few, many or a size class.

cdr3_nt cdr3_aa clone_size cdr3_length j_call v_call d_call
TGTGCCAGCAACCTCCCGGGATCTCTCTCCTACGAGCAGTACTTC CASNLPGSLSYEQYF - 15 TRBJ2-7 TRBV5-5 -
TGTGCCAGCAGCCCCTCGGGACTACGGTCCTACGAGCAGTACTTC CASSPSGLRSYEQYF few 15 TRBJ2-7 TRBV28 TRBD2
TGTGCCAGCAGCTTAGAGGGGGGTTCATCTAACTATGGCTACACCTTC CASSLEGGSSNYGYTF - 16 TRBJ1-2 TRBV11-2 -
TGCAGCGTTGAAGTCAGAGCCTACGAGCAGTACTTC CSVEVRAYEQYF - 12 TRBJ2-7 TRBV29-1 -
TGTGCCAGCAGCTCCGGGGCCCTCCCATCCTACGATGAGCAGTTCTTC CASSSGALPSYDEQFF - 16 TRBJ2-1 TRBV5-8 -
TGTGCCAGCAGCGTAGATGACTACGAGGAGACCCAGTACTTC CASSVDDYEETQYF - 14 TRBJ2-5 TRBV9 -
TGCGCCAGCAGCCAAGGGGTGGGGGGGCGGGTAGATACGCAGTATTTT CASSQGVGGRVDTQYF - 16 TRBJ2-3 TRBV4-1 -
TGCGCCAGCAGAGGGGACAACTCCTATAATTCACCCCTCCACTTT CASRGDNSYNSPLHF - 15 TRBJ1-6 TRBV5-1 -
TGTGCCAGCAGCCCTGGGGGATTGAACTATGGCTACACCTTC CASSPGGLNYGYTF - 14 TRBJ1-2 TRBV7-2 -
TGTGCCAGCAGCTTAGATTCGGCAGGGGGCCTGGACGAGCAGTACTTC CASSLDSAGGLDEQYF - 16 TRBJ2-7 TRBV11-3 TRBD1
TGTGCCAGCAGCCAAGATACAGGGGGCTCCTACGAGCAGTACTTC CASSQDTGGSYEQYF - 15 TRBJ2-7 TRBV5-4 TRBD1
TGTGCCTGGAGTGTACGGCCAGGGGCCCCTTCAGCTAACACTGAAGCTTTCTTT CAWSVRPGAPSANTEAFF - 18 TRBJ1-1 TRBV30 -
TGTGCCAGCTCGGTACGAAAGTTCGACGAGCAGTACTTC CASSVRKFDEQYF once 13 TRBJ2-7 TRBV6-5 -
TGTGCCTGGAGTGTAAGCAGCTCCTACGAGCAGTACTTC CAWSVSSSYEQYF - 13 TRBJ2-7 TRBV30 -
TGCGCCAGCAGTGAGACTAGCGGGGGTCACCCCTACGAGCAGTACTTC CASSETSGGHPYEQYF - 16 TRBJ2-7 TRBV10-1 TRBD2
TGTGCCAGCAGCTTAGGACATGCCGAAGGGTATGGCTACACCTTC CASSLGHAEGYGYTF - 15 TRBJ1-2 TRBV7-9 -
TGCGCCAGCAGCTTATCGGGACAGGGGCGAAACACAGATACGCAGTATTTT CASSLSGQGRNTDTQYF - 17 TRBJ2-3 TRBV5-1 TRBD1
TGTGCCTGGAGTCAATCGGACAGGGCGGGCCAGCCCCAGCATTTT CAWSQSDRAGQPQHF - 15 TRBJ1-5 TRBV30 TRBD1
TGCGCCAGCAGGGCGGGACAAAATAGCAATCAGCCCCAGCATTTT CASRAGQNSNQPQHF - 15 TRBJ1-5 TRBV10-2 -
TGTGCCTGGAGAGGACAGGTTTTTGAAAAACTGTTTTTT CAWRGQVFEKLFF - 13 TRBJ1-4 TRBV30 TRBD1
TGTGCCAGCAGCTGGACAGGGGGAAACTACGAGCAGTACTTC CASSWTGGNYEQYF once 14 TRBJ2-7 TRBV11-2 TRBD1
TGTGCCAGCAGTGAAGGGACAGCGAACACTGAAGCTTTCTTT CASSEGTANTEAFF - 14 TRBJ1-1 TRBV6-1 -
TGTGCCTGGAAGGGACTAGCGGCCGCAAATGAGCAGTTCTTC CAWKGLAAANEQFF - 14 TRBJ2-1 TRBV30 TRBD2
TGCGCCAGCAGCCAAGGGGCCCCGACCGTGAACACTGAAGCTTTCTTT CASSQGAPTVNTEAFF - 16 TRBJ1-1 TRBV4-1 -
TGCGCCAGCAGCTCGGACAGTTACGGGGAGCTGTTTTTT CASSSDSYGELFF - 13 TRBJ2-2 TRBV5-1 -
TGCAGCACCGGGGGGGGCACCGGGGAGCTGTTTTTT CSTGGGTGELFF - 12 TRBJ2-2 TRBV29-1 TRBD2
TGCGCCAGCAGCAGGGACAACTATGGCTACACCTTC CASSRDNYGYTF - 12 TRBJ1-2 TRBV5-1 -
TGTGCCAGCAGTAATAATACCGGGACAGGGGTTTTTCAGCCCCAGCATTTT CASSNNTGTGVFQPQHF - 17 TRBJ1-5 TRBV6-7 TRBD1
TGTGCCAGCAGCGGCCTGTTGACAGCACTAGGACCCAACGAGCAGTACTTC CASSGLLTALGPNEQYF - 17 TRBJ2-7 TRBV5-8 -
TGTGCCAGCAGCTTGAGGTCCGGGACTAGCGGGGGGGCCGGAGATACGCAGTATTTT CASSLRSGTSGGAGDTQYF - 19 TRBJ2-3 TRBV5-4 TRBD2
TGTGCCAGCAGTATACAGGGGAATAATTCACCCCTCCACTTT CASSIQGNNSPLHF - 14 TRBJ1-6 TRBV28 TRBD1
TGTGCCAGTAGCGGCCGGGACAGGGTCTCTGCTTTCTTT CASSGRDRVSAFF - 13 TRBJ1-1 TRBV19 TRBD1
TGTGCCAGTAGTATAGAAGCAGGGTTGGATGGCTACACCTTC CASSIEAGLDGYTF - 14 TRBJ1-2 TRBV19 -
TGCGCCAGCAGCTTTAGCGGGGCCTACAATGAGCAGTTCTTC CASSFSGAYNEQFF few 14 TRBJ2-1 TRBV5-1 TRBD2
TGTGCCAGCAGCACCGGGACTAGCGGGGGGTTCGAGCAGTACTTC CASSTGTSGGFEQYF - 15 TRBJ2-7 TRBV5-4 TRBD2
TGTGCCTGGGGACCGCCCGACAGCTACGAGCAGTACTTC CAWGPPDSYEQYF - 13 TRBJ2-7 TRBV30 -
TGTGCCAGCAGCCAGGAGTTGAACACTGAAGCTTTCTTT CASSQELNTEAFF - 13 TRBJ1-1 TRBV5-6 -
TGTGCCAGCAGCTTCGGTGGGACTAGCGGGGGAGACAATGAGCAGTTCTTC CASSFGGTSGGDNEQFF - 17 TRBJ2-1 TRBV7-6 TRBD2
TGCGCCAGCAGTGAGCGGGGGGTAGATACGCAGTATTTT CASSERGVDTQYF - 13 TRBJ2-3 TRBV10-2 TRBD2
TGTGCCGGACGGAGTTCTCACCTGGCCCCCTCGGATACGCAGTATTTT CAGRSSHLAPSDTQYF - 16 TRBJ2-3 TRBV30 -
TGTGCCAGCAGCCAAGGAGGGGGGACTGATGAAAAACTGTTTTTT CASSQGGGTDEKLFF - 15 TRBJ1-4 TRBV4-2 -
TGCGCCAGCAGCTGGGCCCGGTTAGGCGGCGCGAGCACCGGGGAGCTGTTTTTT CASSWARLGGASTGELFF - 18 TRBJ2-2 TRBV5-1 -
TGTGCCAGCAGCCCGGGAAATATCGGGGAGACCCAGTACTTC CASSPGNIGETQYF - 14 TRBJ2-5 TRBV7-2 -
TGTGCCAGCAGCTCCAGCCAAGGCAGGGGCTATAGCAATCAGCCCCAGCATTTT CASSSSQGRGYSNQPQHF - 18 TRBJ1-5 TRBV5-6 -